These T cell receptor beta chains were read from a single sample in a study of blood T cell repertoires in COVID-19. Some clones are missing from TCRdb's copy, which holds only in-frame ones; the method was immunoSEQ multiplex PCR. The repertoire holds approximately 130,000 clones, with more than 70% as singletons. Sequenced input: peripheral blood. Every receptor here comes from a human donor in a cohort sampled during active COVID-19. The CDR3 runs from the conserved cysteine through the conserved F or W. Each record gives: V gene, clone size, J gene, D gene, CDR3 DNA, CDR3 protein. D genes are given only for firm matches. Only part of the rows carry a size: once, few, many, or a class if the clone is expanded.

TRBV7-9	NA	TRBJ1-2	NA	TGTGCCAGCAGCTTAGTATTGGGGGGATATGGCTACACCTTC	CASSLVLGGYGYTF
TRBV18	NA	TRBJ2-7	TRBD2	TGTGCCAGCTCACCACCGGAGCGGGACTCCTACGAGCAGTACTTC	CASSPPERDSYEQYF
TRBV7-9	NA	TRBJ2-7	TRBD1	TGTGCCAGCAGCTCGGACAGGGGGAGAGACGAGCAGTACTTC	CASSSDRGRDEQYF
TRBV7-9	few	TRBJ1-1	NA	TGTGCCAGCAGCTCCTCAGGGGCCGTTGAAGCTTTCTTT	CASSSSGAVEAFF
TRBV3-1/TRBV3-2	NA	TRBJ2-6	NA	TGTGCCAGCACCGGCGGTGCCAACGTCCTGACTTTC	CASTGGANVLTF
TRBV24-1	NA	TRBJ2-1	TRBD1	TGTGCCACCAGTGATTCCAGGGGGCTGGGTAATGAGCAGTTCTTC	CATSDSRGLGNEQFF
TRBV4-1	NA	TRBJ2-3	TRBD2	TGCGCCAGCAGCCAAGAGAGCGGGAGGCGAAGCACAGATACGCAGTATTTT	CASSQESGRRSTDTQYF
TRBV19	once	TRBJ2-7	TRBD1	TGTGCCAGTAGTGGACAGGGAGGTAGGGAGCAGTACTTC	CASSGQGGREQYF
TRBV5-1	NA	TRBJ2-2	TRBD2	TGCGCCAGCAGCTTCCTAGCGGGCACCGGGGAGCTGTTTTTT	CASSFLAGTGELFF
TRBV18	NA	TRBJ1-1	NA	TGTGCCAGCTCACCACCGTTCTCCAGGGGGAACACTGAAGCTTTCTTT	CASSPPFSRGNTEAFF
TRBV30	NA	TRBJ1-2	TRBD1	TGTGCCTGGAGTGAGCCGCATGTATCAACAGGGGTGGGGTATGGCTACACCTTC	CAWSEPHVSTGVGYGYTF
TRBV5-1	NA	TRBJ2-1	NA	TGCGCCAGCAGCTTGGGGGCGGGGACCTACAATGAGCAGTTCTTC	CASSLGAGTYNEQFF
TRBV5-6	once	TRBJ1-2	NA	TGTGCCAGCACCCCACGGGTGCCCGGTCGCGGCTACACCTTC	CASTPRVPGRGYTF
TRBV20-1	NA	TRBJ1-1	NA	TGCAGTGTTGGACAGACCACTGAAGCTTTCTTT	CSVGQTTEAFF
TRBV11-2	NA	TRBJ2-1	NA	TGTGCCAGCAGCCTTCTAGCGAGACTGGGCAATGAGCAGTTCTTC	CASSLLARLGNEQFF
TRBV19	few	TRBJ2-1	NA	TGTGCCAGTAGTCCAACGGGAACACCTTTTGGGCAGTTCTTC	CASSPTGTPFGQFF
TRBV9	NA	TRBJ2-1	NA	TGTGCCAGCAGCGCTCGACTAGTCTCTCCCTATTACAATGAGCAGTTCTTC	CASSARLVSPYYNEQFF
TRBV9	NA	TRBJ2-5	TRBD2	TGTGCCAGCAGTAGCGGGGGAACTGGGGAGACCCAGTACTTC	CASSSGGTGETQYF